This T cell receptor (beta chain) was captured in a study of human T cells and chemical hapten exposure. Study overall: Predominantly women, the patients had alopecia areata, totalis or universalis.

The sample's time point: patch test 3, about 24 weeks after DPC sensitization. The treatment denotes: therapeutic diphenylcyclopropenone sensitization with weekly scalp DPC. The CDR3 is made up of 13 amino acids. V gave up 3 bases and J gave up 1 base, with 6 bases separating them. Germline CDR1 and CDR2: SGHTA and FQGTGA. TCRdb analysed the RACE reads with MiXCR anew, one entry per CDR3 protein. The table records fewer than 200,000 distinct CDR3 sequences, about 30% of them present only once. The sample here was whole blood, taken in connection with sensitization to the hapten diphenylcyclopropenone (DPC). The V and J genes are TRBV7-3 and TRBJ1-1; D not certain. The sequence derives from a woman in her late teens or twenties with alopecia areata. Some clones in this sample may be carry-over from other donors' samples. The CDR3 DNA is TGTGCCAGCAGCTTTATGGGGAACACTGAAGCTTTCTTT. Its translation is CASSFMGNTEAFF.